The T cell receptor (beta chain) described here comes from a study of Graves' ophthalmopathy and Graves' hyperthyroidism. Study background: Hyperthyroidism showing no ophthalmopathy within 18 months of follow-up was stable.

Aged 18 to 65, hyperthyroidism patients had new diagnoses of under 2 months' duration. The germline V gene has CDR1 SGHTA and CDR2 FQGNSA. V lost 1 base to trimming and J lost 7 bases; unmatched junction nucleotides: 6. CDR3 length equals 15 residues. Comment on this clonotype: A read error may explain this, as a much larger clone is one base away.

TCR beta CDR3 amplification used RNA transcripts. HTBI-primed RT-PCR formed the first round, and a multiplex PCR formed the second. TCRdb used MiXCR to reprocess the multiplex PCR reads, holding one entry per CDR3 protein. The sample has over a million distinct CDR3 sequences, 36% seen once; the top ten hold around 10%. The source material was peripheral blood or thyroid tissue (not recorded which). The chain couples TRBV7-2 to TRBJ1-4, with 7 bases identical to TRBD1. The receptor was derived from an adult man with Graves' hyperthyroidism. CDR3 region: CASSLGGRGFEKLFF. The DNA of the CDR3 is TGTGCCAGCAGCTTAGGAGGCAGGGGGTTTGAAAAACTGTTTTTT.